This T cell receptor beta chain is drawn from a study of vaccination and CD4 T cells after COVID-19. Study summary: In culture, cells were exposed to overlapping spike peptides from SARS-CoV-2, HCoV-NL63, HCoV-OC43 and HCoV-229E. General study points: In convalescent patients, a median approximately 86% of reactive clones appeared only post-vaccination.

Treatment given: approximately nine-day PBMC culture with coronavirus spike peptide pools or control peptides (ViraFEST assay). V gave up 2 bases and J gave up 4 bases, with 9 bases separating them. The CDR3 runs to 13 residues. CDR1 and CDR2 (germline): DFQATT, SNEGSKA (reference sequence). The Oncomine TCR Beta short-read assay was what sequenced the DNA obtained from cultured CD4+ T cells. Cultured CD4+ T cells were the source of extracted genomic DNA. TCRdb used MiXCR to reprocess the PCR reads, holding one entry per CDR3 protein. Here the sample spans approximately 14,000 distinct CDR3 sequences, 61% being singletons. For this clonotype: Its antigen is not known.

The V gene is TRBV20-1, the J gene TRBJ1-3; D is possibly TRBD1 (5 bases). The sequencing input was CD4+ T cells from blood, cultured in vitro. The receptor was isolated from a human donor who had recovered from COVID-19. CDR3 region: CSARQGRGNTIYF. The CDR3 DNA follows: TGCAGTGCTAGACAGGGCCGAGGAAACACCATATATTTT.